This T cell receptor (beta chain) originates from a study of graft-versus-host responses after intestinal transplantation. Background on the study: Recipients had multivisceral, liver-intestinal, or isolated intestinal transplants. Whole-study results and caveats: Among circulating GvH clones, peak levels were associated with early post-transplant declines in HvG clones.

The ends were cut back, 1 base at V and 1 base at J, with 4 bases in the middle. Germline CDR1 is SEHNR and CDR2 is FQNEAQ (reference sequence). There are 13 residues in the CDR3. Clones were sequenced by immunoSEQ multiplex PCR, and TCRdb holds only the in-frame ones, with some missing. This table has over 15,000 clones, 33% appearing once. With approximately 200,000 irradiated, violet-dye-labeled stimulator cells, approximately 200,000 CFSE-labeled responder cells were plated. After mixed lymphocyte reaction, dividing CD4+ and CD8+ responder T cells were sorted. This clonotype was sampled from a human patient who received an intestinal transplant. The V gene is TRBV7-9, the J gene TRBJ2-5; no definite D call. Here the sequenced sample was alloreactive CD4+ T cells from a mixed lymphocyte reaction culture, taken before intestinal transplant. As to subset: CFSE-low proliferating T cells sorted from approximately six-day pre-transplant mixed lymphocyte reaction (GvH or HvG direction). The CDR3 bases are TGTGCCAGCAGCTTAGGCAGCCAAGAGACCCAGTACTTC. It encodes CASSLGSQETQYF.